Listed here are 21 T cell receptor beta chains from one sample, sequenced in a study of cytomegalovirus exposure and HLA in healthy donors. PCR involved 60 Vbeta and 13 Jbeta primers. Measured with immunoSEQ multiplex PCR; TCRdb has only the in-frame clones, and not every one. The table lists 150,000 to 200,000 clones, roughly 79% of them singletons. Sequencing used PBMCs. These receptors were taken from a male donor in good health and CMV-seronegative.

This chain joins TRBV7-9 and TRBJ1-1; 10 bases map to TRBD1. Germline lookup yields CDR1 SEHNR and CDR2 FQNEAQ (reference sequence). After removal of 7 bases from V and 3 bases from J, the junction contained 5 bases not matched to a gene. This CDR3 is 14 amino acids long. CDR3 sequence (DNA): TGTGCCAGCACAACGACAGGGGGCCACACTGAAGCTTTCTTT. Translation gives CASTTTGGHTEAFF.

This clone was seen only once. The rearrangement joins TRBV6-1 to TRBJ2-2, with a tentative D call TRBD2 (7 bases). The V gene lost 11 bases and the J gene lost 0 bases, with 13 bases spanning the gap. Germline V gene data show CDR1 as MNHNS and CDR2 as SASEGT. This CDR3 region has 14 residues. Here the CDR3 DNA reads TGTGCCTGTGGGGGGGGCTCGAACACCGGGGAGCTGTTTTTT. Amino acid sequence: CACGGGSNTGELFF.

The V call is TRBV7-9, the J call TRBJ2-1, with 7 bases identical to TRBD2. The CDR3 loop spans 15 amino acids. Germline values: CDR1 SEHNR, CDR2 FQNEAQ (reference sequence). Trimming took 4 bases from V and 7 from J; bases not matched to a gene: 10. The CDR3 coding sequence is TGTGCCAGCAGCTATCGGGACTATACGACTAATGAGCAGTTCTTC. This gives the protein CASSYRDYTTNEQFF.

The V call is TRBV4-1, the J call TRBJ1-1; D remains unclear. Germline V lookup: CDR1 MGHRA, CDR2 YSYEKL. Deletions cut 4 bases from V and 4 bases from J, with 13 bases between. This CDR3 has 14 residues. CDR3 coding DNA: TGCGCCAGCAGCCTTTTCAGAGAGGGCACTGAAGCTTTCTTT. It specifies CASSLFREGTEAFF.

The table lists this clone with a count of one. V and J are TRBV6-6 and TRBJ1-1, with 10 bases aligning to TRBD1. CDR1 is MNHNY, CDR2 SVGAGI, per germline (reference sequence). With V trimmed by 6 bases and J by 6 bases, 4 bases remained unmatched. The CDR3 contains 13 residues. The chain's CDR3 is CASRRTGGPEAFF. CDR3 nucleotide sequence: TGTGCCAGCAGGCGGACAGGGGGTCCTGAAGCTTTCTTT.

As DNA, the CDR3 is TGTGCCAGCAGCTATGGACAGGGGGTTGGAAACACCATATATTTT. Translation: CASSYGQGVGNTIYF. This rearrangement joins TRBV7-9 to TRBJ1-3; 10 nucleotides line up with TRBD1. This CDR3 has 15 residues. V shed 4 bases, J shed 3 bases, and the junction held 3 bases outside the gene matches. CDR1 is SEHNR and CDR2 is FQNEAQ in the germline V gene (reference sequence).

There are a few counts of this clone. The CDR3 nucleotides are TGTGCCAGCTCACCGGATAGCGGGGGGCTCAATGAGCAGTTCTTC. This encodes CASSPDSGGLNEQFF. The V gene is TRBV18, the J gene TRBJ2-1, with 10 bases identical to TRBD2. The CDR3 sequence is 15 residues long. V lost 3 bases and J lost 6; bases outside the gene matches: 5. Germline CDR1 KGHSH, CDR2 LQKENI.

The rearrangement links TRBV2 to TRBJ2-1; 12 bases match TRBD2. The CDR3 has 15 amino acids. The germline V gene encodes CDR1 SNHLY and CDR2 FYNNEI. V was pared by 7 bases and J by 1 base, with 2 bases of the junction left unmatched. This CDR3 reads CASNLAGGSYNEQFF. DNA of the CDR3: TGTGCCAGCAATCTAGCGGGAGGGTCCTACAATGAGCAGTTCTTC.

V gene TRBV13 combines with J gene TRBJ2-1; D may be TRBD1 (6 bases). This CDR3 has 15 amino acids. Germline CDR1 and CDR2: PRHDT and FYEKMQ (reference sequence). Trimming left V 5 bases short and J 2 bases short, with 13 bases between. The DNA for the CDR3 is TGTGCCAGCAGCATTACGGGACACCCCTACAATGAGCAGTTCTTC. Translating gives CASSITGHPYNEQFF.

J is TRBJ2-3 and V is TRBV6-6; TRBD2 aligns across 13 bases. The CDR3 has 15 amino acids. J gave up 4 bases and V 6 bases, and 4 bases lay outside the gene matches. The germline V gene encodes CDR1 MNHNY and CDR2 SVGAGI (reference sequence). CDR3 in DNA: TGTGCCAGCAGACTAGCGGGAGGGCATGCAGATACGCAGTATTTT. This translates into CASRLAGGHADTQYF.

This clone appeared a few times. The chain recombines TRBV19 with TRBJ2-1; the match to TRBD2 covers 9 bases. The V segment lost 3 bases and the J segment 2 bases; nucleotides outside the gene matches: 5. This CDR3 comprises 16 residues. The V gene's germline CDR1 is LNHDA and CDR2 SQIVND (reference sequence). The CDR3 protein is CASSISSGRTYNEQFF. DNA of the CDR3: TGTGCCAGTAGTATTAGTAGCGGGAGAACCTACAATGAGCAGTTCTTC.

This chain connects TRBV11-2 to TRBJ1-1, with 9 bases that match TRBD1. The CDR3 has 12 amino acids. V shed 5 bases, J shed 11 bases, and the junction held 6 bases outside the gene matches. CDR1 is SGHAT, CDR2 FQNNGV, per germline. The CDR3 DNA reads TGTGCCAGCAGCCTAGGGGACAGGGCGGCTTTCTTT. This gives the protein CASSLGDRAAFF.

This clone has a single count. The chain uses TRBV6-5 and TRBJ2-1; 12 positions agree with TRBD2. V was clipped by 6 bases and J by 7 bases; unmatched bases: 7. Looked up from germline, CDR1 is MNHEY and CDR2 is SVGAGI. The CDR3 runs 15 residues. CDR3 loop: CASSPGLAGQNEQFF. DNA for the CDR3: TGTGCCAGCAGCCCCGGACTAGCGGGGCAAAATGAGCAGTTCTTC.

The CDR3 DNA reads as TGTGCCAGCAGTCAGGGTCAGGGGACTGAAGCTTTCTTT. Translated, it gives CASSQGQGTEAFF. This chain connects TRBV6-6 to TRBJ1-1, with D tentatively TRBD1 (6 bases). This CDR3 region has 13 residues. The V and J ends lost 5 bases and 5 bases respectively, with 12 bases between them. The germline V gene has CDR1 MNHNY and CDR2 SVGAGI (reference sequence).

The chain combines TRBV5-1 with TRBJ2-4; the match to TRBD1 covers 7 bases. Looked up from germline, CDR1 is SGHRS and CDR2 is YFSETQ. The V and J ends lost 4 bases and 8 bases, in that order; junction bases with no gene match: 12. The CDR3 runs 15 residues. CDR3 sequence (DNA): TGCGCCAGCAGCCCGACAGGGTTTAATGGAGACATTCAGTACTTC. It specifies CASSPTGFNGDIQYF.

V is TRBV29-1 and J is TRBJ1-1; possibly TRBD1 for D (5 bases). Trimming left V 7 bases short and J 0 bases short, with 9 bases between. CDR3 length equals 12 residues. Germline V CDR1 and CDR2: SQVTM, ANQGSEA. The CDR3 protein is CSASTVNTEAFF. CDR3 nucleotide sequence: TGCAGCGCATCGACAGTGAACACTGAAGCTTTCTTT.

This clone appeared once. This chain connects TRBV5-1 to TRBJ1-3; D not resolved. Trimming pared 1 base from V and 0 bases from J, leaving 11 bases between. Germline CDR1 is SGHRS and CDR2 is YFSETQ. This CDR3 has 16 amino acids. The CDR3 DNA reads TGCGCCAGCAGCTTGTATTCTCAGTCCTCTGGAAACACCATATATTTT. Translation: CASSLYSQSSGNTIYF.

The CDR3 sequence: CASSPRDTDTQYF. The DNA of the CDR3 is TGTGCCAGCAGCCCCCGGGACACAGATACGCAGTATTTT. The chain recombines TRBV13 with TRBJ2-3; tentative D call: TRBD2 (5 bases). Germline V CDR1 and CDR2: PRHDT, FYEKMQ (reference sequence). Trimming removed 5 bases at V and 2 bases at J, with 8 bases between. The CDR3 loop spans 13 amino acids.

This chain uses TRBV4-3 with TRBJ1-1, with no clear D. V lost 0 bases, J lost 11 bases, and 16 bases lay in between. The CDR3 contains 14 residues. Germline assignment: CDR1 LGHNA and CDR2 YSLEER. The CDR3 DNA reads as TGCGCCAGCAGCCAAGACGCCAGCGGAGAAGAGGCTTTCTTT. As protein: CASSQDASGEEAFF.

The chain has TRBV11-2 and TRBJ2-1, with 9 bases identical to TRBD2. CDR1 is SGHAT, CDR2 FQNNGV, per germline. V lost 5 bases and J lost 6; bases outside the gene matches: 8. The CDR3 is 15 amino acids. The CDR3 spells CASSPRTSVLNEQFF. The CDR3 DNA is TGTGCCAGCAGCCCGAGGACTAGCGTACTCAATGAGCAGTTCTTC.

This clone has just a few counts. Here the CDR3 reads CASSPWGQGAYEQYF. The CDR3 DNA is TGTGCCAGCAGCCCGTGGGGGCAGGGGGCGTACGAGCAGTACTTC. The chain recombines TRBV5-4 with TRBJ2-7; 8 bases fit TRBD1. Germline CDR1 SGHNT, CDR2 YYREEE (reference sequence). Losses at the gene ends were 4 bases for V and 4 bases for J; bases not matched to a gene: 10. This CDR3 region has 15 residues.